These 8 T cell receptor beta chains came from one sample sequenced in a study of CD8+CD57+ T cells in acquired aplastic anemia. Genomic DNA constituted the template upon which TCR beta VDJ and CDR3 profiling was performed. One entry per CDR3 protein results from TCRdb running MiXCR on the reads. The sample lists 250,000 to 350,000 distinct CDR3 sequences; approximately 58% were seen once. Previously, flow cytometry had revealed CD8+CD57+ cell expansion in the patients chosen for sequencing. The sample comprised sorted CD4+, CD8+, or CD8+CD57+ T cells (not recorded which) from PBMCs. Every receptor here comes from a human donor with aplastic anemia.

V usage is TRBV7-2 and J usage is TRBJ1-1; TRBD1 might be the D (5 bases). V dropped 6 bases and J dropped 1 base, with 12 bases sitting between them. Germline-derived CDR1 and CDR2 are SGHTA and FQGNSA. The CDR3 consists of 14 residues. CDR3 sequence (DNA): TGTGCCAGCAGGGGGTGGGGGGGGAACACTGAAGCTTTCTTT. Translated: CASRGWGGNTEAFF.

This rearrangement joins TRBV29-1 to TRBJ2-5; D gene unclear. This CDR3 has 12 amino acids. Germline loops: CDR1 SQVTM, CDR2 ANQGSEA. V lost 6 bases to trimming and J lost 2 bases, with 10 bases between them. Here the CDR3 reads CSVRMEQETQYF. DNA of the CDR3: TGCAGCGTCCGGATGGAGCAAGAGACCCAGTACTTC.

The chain carries TRBV19 and TRBJ2-7; perhaps TRBD1 as D (5 bases). CDR3 size: 13 residues. CDR1 is LNHDA and CDR2 is SQIVND in the germline V gene (reference sequence). V was clipped by 5 bases and J by 4 bases, with 12 bases between them. Written as DNA, the CDR3 is TGTGCCAGTAGTGGGGCGGTAGGGTACGAGCAGTACTTC. Residues: CASSGAVGYEQYF.

This clonotype has at least ten counts. The genes are TRBV11-3 and TRBJ1-4; D is unclear. V was cut by 2 bases and J by 4 bases, with 5 bases left in between. This CDR3 is built from 13 residues. Germline values: CDR1 SGHNT, CDR2 YENEEA. The CDR3 DNA sequence: TGTGCCAGCAGCTTATTGATTAATGAAAAACTGTTTTTT. Encoded protein: CASSLLINEKLFF.

The chain is built from TRBV29-1 and TRBJ2-1; 7 nucleotides line up with TRBD2. The CDR3 runs 16 residues. Trimming at V came to 3 bases and at J to 3 bases, leaving 11 bases not matched to a gene. In germline, CDR1 is SQVTM, CDR2 ANQGSEA. CDR3 in amino acids: CSVEPRASGRYNEQFF. Written as DNA, the CDR3 is TGCAGCGTTGAGCCGCGGGCTAGCGGACGCTACAATGAGCAGTTCTTC.

Concerning this clonotype: One end of the junction varies from germline; a read error may be responsible. The chain combines TRBV7-3 with TRBJ2-3; no reliable D call. The CDR3 contains 8 residues. Germline CDR1 is SGHTA and CDR2 is FQGTGA. Here the CDR3 DNA reads TGTGCCAGCAGCTTAATGGGGTTT. Amino acids: CASSLMGF.

The rearrangement links TRBV24-1 to TRBJ2-1; unclear D gene. V was clipped by 3 bases and J by 8 bases, with 10 bases between them. CDR1 and CDR2 from the germline V gene are KGHDR and SFDVKD. This CDR3 comprises 13 residues. The CDR3 DNA sequence: TGTGCCACCAGTGATCGCGACTTTTATGAGCAGTTCTTC. This gives the protein CATSDRDFYEQFF.

The J gene is TRBJ2-5, the V gene TRBV20-1; TRBD2 agrees at 7 bases. The CDR3 loop spans 14 amino acids. V was clipped by 0 bases and J by 4 bases; unmatched bases: 5. Germline V lookup: CDR1 DFQATT, CDR2 SNEGSKA (reference sequence). Here the CDR3 reads CSARDEGGIETQYF. The CDR3 DNA sequence: TGCAGTGCTAGAGATGAGGGAGGGATAGAGACCCAGTACTTC.